This T cell receptor beta chain was recorded in a study of blood T cell repertoires in COVID-19. As for the study in general: The analysed material was cDNA or gDNA that came from T cells, B-cell-depleted T cells, or PBMCs.

Germline trimming cut 2 bases from V and 8 bases from J; bases unmatched to any gene: 8. The length of the CDR3 is 16 residues. Germline V CDR1 and CDR2: SGHRS, YFSETQ. In its sample, this clone was seen once. In the source study's methods: Nucleated cell counts were estimated from reference gene primer amplification. Clones were sequenced by immunoSEQ multiplex PCR, and TCRdb holds only the in-frame ones, with some missing. V, J and clone size are taken as reported in that table, and D and trimming were inferred from the DNA itself. The top ten hold about 3.6% of the sample, which has about 220,000 clones, 82% seen once.

The V call is TRBV5-1, the J call TRBJ2-1, with 12 bases aligning to TRBD2. Specimen: peripheral blood. This receptor was obtained from an elderly woman with acute or convalescent COVID-19. The CDR3 nucleotides read TGCGCCAGCAGCTTCCTACTAGCGGGGGGAGGCGATGAGCAGTTCTTC. As protein: CASSFLLAGGGDEQFF.